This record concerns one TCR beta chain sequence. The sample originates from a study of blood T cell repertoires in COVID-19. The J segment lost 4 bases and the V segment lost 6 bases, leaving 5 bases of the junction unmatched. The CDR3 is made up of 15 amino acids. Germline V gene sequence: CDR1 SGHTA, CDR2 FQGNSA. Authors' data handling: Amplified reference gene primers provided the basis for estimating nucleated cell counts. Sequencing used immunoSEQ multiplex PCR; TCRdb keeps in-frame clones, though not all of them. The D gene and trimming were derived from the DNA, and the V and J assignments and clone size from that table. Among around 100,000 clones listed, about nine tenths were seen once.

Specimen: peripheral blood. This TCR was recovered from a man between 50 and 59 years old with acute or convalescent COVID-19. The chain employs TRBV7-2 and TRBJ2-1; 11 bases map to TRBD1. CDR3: CASRAGTGGYNEQFF. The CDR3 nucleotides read TGTGCCAGCAGAGCCGGGACAGGGGGGTACAATGAGCAGTTCTTC.